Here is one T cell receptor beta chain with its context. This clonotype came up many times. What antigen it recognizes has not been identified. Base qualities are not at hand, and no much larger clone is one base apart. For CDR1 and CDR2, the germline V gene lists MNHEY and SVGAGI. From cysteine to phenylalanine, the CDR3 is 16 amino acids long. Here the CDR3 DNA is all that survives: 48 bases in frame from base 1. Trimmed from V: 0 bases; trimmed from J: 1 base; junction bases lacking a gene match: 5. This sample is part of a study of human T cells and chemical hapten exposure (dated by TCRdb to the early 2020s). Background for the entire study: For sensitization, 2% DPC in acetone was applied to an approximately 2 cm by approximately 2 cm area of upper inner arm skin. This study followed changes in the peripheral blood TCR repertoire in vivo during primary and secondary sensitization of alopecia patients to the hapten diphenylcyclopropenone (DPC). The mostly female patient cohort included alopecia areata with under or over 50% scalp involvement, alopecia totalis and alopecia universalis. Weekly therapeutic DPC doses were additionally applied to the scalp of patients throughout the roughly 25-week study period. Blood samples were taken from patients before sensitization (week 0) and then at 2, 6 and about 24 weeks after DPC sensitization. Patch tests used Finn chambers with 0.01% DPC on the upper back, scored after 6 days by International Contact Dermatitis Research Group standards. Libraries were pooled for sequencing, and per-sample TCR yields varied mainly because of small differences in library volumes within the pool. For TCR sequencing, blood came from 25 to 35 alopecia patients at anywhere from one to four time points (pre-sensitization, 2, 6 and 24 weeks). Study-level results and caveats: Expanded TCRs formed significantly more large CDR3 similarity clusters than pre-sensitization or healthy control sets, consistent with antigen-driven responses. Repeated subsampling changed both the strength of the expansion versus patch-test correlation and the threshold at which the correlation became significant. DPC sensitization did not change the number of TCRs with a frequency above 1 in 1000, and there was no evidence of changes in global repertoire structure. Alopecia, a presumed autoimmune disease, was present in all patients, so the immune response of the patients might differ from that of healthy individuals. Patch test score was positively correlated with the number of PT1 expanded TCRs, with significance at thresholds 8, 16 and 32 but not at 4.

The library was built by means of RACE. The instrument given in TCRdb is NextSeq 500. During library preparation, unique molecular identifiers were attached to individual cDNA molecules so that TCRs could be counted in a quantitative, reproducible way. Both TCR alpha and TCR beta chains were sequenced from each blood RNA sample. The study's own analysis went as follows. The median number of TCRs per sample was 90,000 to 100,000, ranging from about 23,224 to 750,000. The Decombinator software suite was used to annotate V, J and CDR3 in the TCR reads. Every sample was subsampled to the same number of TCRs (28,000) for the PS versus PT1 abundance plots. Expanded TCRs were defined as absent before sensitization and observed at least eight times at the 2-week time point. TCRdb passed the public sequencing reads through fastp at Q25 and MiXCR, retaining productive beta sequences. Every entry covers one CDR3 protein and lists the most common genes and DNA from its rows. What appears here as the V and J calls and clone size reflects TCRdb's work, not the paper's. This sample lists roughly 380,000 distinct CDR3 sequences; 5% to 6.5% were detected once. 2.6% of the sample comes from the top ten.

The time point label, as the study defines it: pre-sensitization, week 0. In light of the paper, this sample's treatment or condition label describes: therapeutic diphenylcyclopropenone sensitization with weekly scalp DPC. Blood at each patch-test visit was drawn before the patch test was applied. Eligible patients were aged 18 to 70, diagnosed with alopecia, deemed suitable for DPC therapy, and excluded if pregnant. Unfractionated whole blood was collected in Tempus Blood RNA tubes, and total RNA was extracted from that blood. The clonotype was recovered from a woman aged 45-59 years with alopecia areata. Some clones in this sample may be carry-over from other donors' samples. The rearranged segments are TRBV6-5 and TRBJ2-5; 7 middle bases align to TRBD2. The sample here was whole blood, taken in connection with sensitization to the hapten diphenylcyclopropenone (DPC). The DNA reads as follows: TGTGCCAGCAGTTACTCCACGGGGGGATCCCAAGAGACCCAGTACTTC. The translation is CASSYSTGGSQETQYF.